This T cell receptor (beta chain) was captured by sequencing in a study of cytomegalovirus exposure and HLA in healthy donors. It was with 60 Vbeta and 13 Jbeta primers that the PCR ran. The repertoire was sequenced with immunoSEQ multiplex PCR; TCRdb's copy has only in-frame clones and lacks some. The data show 200,000 or so clones, about 81% seen once. Germline CDR1 reads SGDLS; CDR2 reads YYNGEE. CDR3 length equals 13 residues. Trimming stripped 0 bases from V and 7 bases from J, with 8 bases between. This chain uses TRBV9 with TRBJ2-1; perhaps TRBD1 as D (6 bases). The receptor's source is a woman in her forties or fifties in good health and CMV-seropositive. The sequenced material came from PBMCs. Here the CDR3 reads CASSVGGGNEQFF. The CDR3 nucleotides are TGTGCCAGCAGCGTAGGAGGGGGTAATGAGCAGTTCTTC.